This is a list of T cell receptor beta chains from one sample in a study of blood T cell repertoires in COVID-19. Only in-frame clones appear in the TCRdb table, and some are missing; sequencing was by immunoSEQ multiplex PCR. The sample lists fewer than 350,000 clones; approximately 85% were seen once. Specimen: PBMCs or T cells enriched from blood (not recorded which). Receptor source: a man aged 25 to 40 who had recovered from COVID-19. Both conserved end residues are part of each CDR3. Fields, in order: J gene, V gene, CDR3 length, CDR3 protein.

TRBJ1-5	TRBV19	14	CASRSDRVKQPQHF
TRBJ2-7	TRBV5-1	14	CASSTPDGGYEQYF
TRBJ1-1	TRBV7-2	13	CASSVREPIEAFF
TRBJ1-4	TRBV7-2	15	CASREQGVVNEKLFF
TRBJ2-7	TRBV6-6	14	CASSYSTDSYEQYF
TRBJ2-2	TRBV7-8	16	CASSATGGLYTGELFF
TRBJ1-3	TRBV10-3	12	CATQRAGNTIYF
TRBJ1-1	TRBV7-2	13	CASSLVESTEAFF
TRBJ2-3	TRBV11-3	17	CASSSRQGGSTTDTQYF
TRBJ1-5	TRBV15	17	CATSRDTDRFQNQPQHF
TRBJ1-1	TRBV7-9	13	CASSSSSGTEAFF
TRBJ1-2	TRBV5-1	14	CASSLSTVNYGYTF
TRBJ2-2	TRBV2	15	CASSQLSSVTGELFF
TRBJ2-3	TRBV6-1	15	CASSEGTGVTDTQYF
TRBJ1-6	TRBV19	14	CASSMGGYNSPLHF
TRBJ1-1	TRBV5-1	12	CASRDTNTEAFF
TRBJ1-6	TRBV28	15	CASSFFGRGNSPLHF
TRBJ2-3	TRBV5-8	13	CASSLGVPGTQYF
TRBJ2-7	TRBV27	15	CASREDSLISYEQYF
TRBJ1-5	TRBV7-9	15	CASSPGTGRNQPQHF
TRBJ1-2	TRBV5-1	14	CASSLEAANYGYTF
TRBJ1-1	TRBV10-2	13	CASSDGVGAEAFF
TRBJ1-1	TRBV19	15	CASSPKKGGDTEAFF
TRBJ1-6	TRBV2	17	CASNRAPGQGFGSPLHF
TRBJ2-7	TRBV25-1	12	CANTGPEDEQYF
TRBJ1-1	TRBV12-3/TRBV12-4	12	CASSFTGGLAFF
TRBJ1-2	TRBV2	14	CASSGTGQGYGYTF
TRBJ1-1	TRBV14	15	CASSREAGRYTEAFF
TRBJ2-4	TRBV5-6	15	CASSLRQGAWNIQYF
TRBJ1-2	TRBV2	13	CASGGTGVYGYTF
TRBJ1-3	TRBV30	15	CAWREIVVSGNTIYF
TRBJ2-2	TRBV5-1	17	CASSSTPSGQGTGELFF
TRBJ1-1	TRBV7-9	13	CASSQLGDTEAFF
TRBJ1-4	TRBV6-5	15	CASSYSAGIKEKLFF
TRBJ1-5	TRBV2	16	CASRPPEVNSNQPQHF
TRBJ1-6	TRBV5-6	14	CASTLGQLTSPLHF
TRBJ1-5	TRBV19	15	CASSIDHRVGQPQHF
TRBJ1-1	TRBV7-9	15	CASSSGGAWGTEAFF
TRBJ1-1	TRBV12-5	18	CASGLIRQGAKMNTEAFF
TRBJ1-1	TRBV7-9	12	CASSLDRVRAFF
TRBJ2-7	TRBV27	15	CASSRTPGQSYEQYF
TRBJ1-4	TRBV6-6	14	CASSRPGSEDRLFF
TRBJ1-3	TRBV11-2	17	CASTLGQGVSSGNTIYF
TRBJ2-1	TRBV5-1	13	CASSYRGVDEQFF
TRBJ2-2	TRBV9	15	CASSAARAATGELFF
TRBJ1-4	TRBV9	15	CASSVLGGHFEKLFF
TRBJ1-1	TRBV19	16	CASSIPPGGLNTEAFF
TRBJ2-3	TRBV5-4	16	CASNLGLAGGTDTQYF
TRBJ2-2	TRBV10-3	16	CAIKGREGVNTGELFF
TRBJ1-2	TRBV5-1	13	CASSLGQLYGYTF
TRBJ1-4	TRBV6-1	18	CASSEFIWDSGGGEKLFF
TRBJ2-1	TRBV4-1	15	CASSQEPTSADEQFF
TRBJ2-5	TRBV7-7	14	CASSLYARVETQYF
TRBJ2-3	TRBV13	17	CASSLVVSGGGADTQYF
TRBJ2-5	TRBV18	14	CASSATGGEETQYF
TRBJ2-5	TRBV7-9	14	CASSYSLVQETQYF
TRBJ1-4	TRBV7-9	18	CASSFREGEGGTNEKLFF